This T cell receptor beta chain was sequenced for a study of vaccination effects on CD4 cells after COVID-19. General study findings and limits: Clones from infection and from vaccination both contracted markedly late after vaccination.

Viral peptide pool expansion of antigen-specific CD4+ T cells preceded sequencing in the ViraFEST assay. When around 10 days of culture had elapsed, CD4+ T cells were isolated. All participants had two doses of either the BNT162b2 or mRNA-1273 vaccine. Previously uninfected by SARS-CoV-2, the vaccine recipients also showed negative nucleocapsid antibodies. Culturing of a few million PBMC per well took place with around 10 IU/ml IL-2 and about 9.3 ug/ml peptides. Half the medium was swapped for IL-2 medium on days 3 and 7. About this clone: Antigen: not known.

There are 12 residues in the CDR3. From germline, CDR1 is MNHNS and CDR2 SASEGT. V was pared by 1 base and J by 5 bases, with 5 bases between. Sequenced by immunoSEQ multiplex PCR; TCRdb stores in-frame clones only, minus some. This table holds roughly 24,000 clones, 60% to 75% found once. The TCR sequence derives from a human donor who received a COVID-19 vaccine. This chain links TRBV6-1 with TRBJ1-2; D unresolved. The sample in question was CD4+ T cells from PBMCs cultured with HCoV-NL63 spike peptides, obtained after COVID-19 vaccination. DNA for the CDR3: TGTGCCAGCAGTGAAGGGAAATATGGCTACACCTTC. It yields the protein CASSEGKYGYTF.